This TCR beta chain was captured by sequencing in a study of blood T cells in healthy people across ages. Study-wide points: Roughly linear declines in TCR beta diversity per million T cells occurred with age.

The germline CDR1 and CDR2 sequences are KGHDR and SFDVKD. The length of the CDR3 is 14 residues. Trimming shortened V by 4 bases and J by 2 bases, and 10 bases separated the two germline ends. With a J-beta primer mix and a sample-barcoded 5' primer, a second PCR ran 7 to 11 cycles. Per sample, CDR3-containing paired-end reads numbered at least 2.5 million. TCRdb recomputed calls from the 5' RACE reads with MiXCR, one row per CDR3 protein. Seen here are roughly 720,000 distinct CDR3 sequences, about 55% observed once, and the top ten hold roughly 40%. With respect to this clonotype: What it recognizes is unknown.

This TCR came from a man at least 80 years old in good health. Input material: blood. The chain couples TRBV24-1 to TRBJ1-2; a weak D match, TRBD1 (6 bases). The CDR3, as DNA: TGTGCCACCAGTGACTGGGGGCGGAACTATGGCTACACCTTC. It codes for CATSDWGRNYGYTF.